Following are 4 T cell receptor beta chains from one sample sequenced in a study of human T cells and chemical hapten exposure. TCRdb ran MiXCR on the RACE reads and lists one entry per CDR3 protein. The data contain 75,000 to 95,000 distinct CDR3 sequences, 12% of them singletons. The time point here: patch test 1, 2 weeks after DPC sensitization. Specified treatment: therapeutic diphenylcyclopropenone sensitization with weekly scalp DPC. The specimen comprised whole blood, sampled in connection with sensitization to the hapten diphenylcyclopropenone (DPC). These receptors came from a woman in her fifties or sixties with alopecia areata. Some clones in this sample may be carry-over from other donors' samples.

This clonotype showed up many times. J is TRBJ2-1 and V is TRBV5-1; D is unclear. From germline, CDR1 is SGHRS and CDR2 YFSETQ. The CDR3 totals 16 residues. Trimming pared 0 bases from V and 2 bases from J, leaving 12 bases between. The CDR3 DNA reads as TGCGCCAGCAGCTTGGTTGGAGTTAGCCCCTACAATGAGCAGTTCTTC. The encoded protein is CASSLVGVSPYNEQFF.

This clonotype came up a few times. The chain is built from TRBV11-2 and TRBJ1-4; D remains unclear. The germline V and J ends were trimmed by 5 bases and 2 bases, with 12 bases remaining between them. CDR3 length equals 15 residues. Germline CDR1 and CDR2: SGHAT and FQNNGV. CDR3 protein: CASSHSGRTNEKLFF. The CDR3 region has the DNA TGTGCCAGCAGCCATTCTGGTCGCACTAATGAAAAACTGTTTTTT.

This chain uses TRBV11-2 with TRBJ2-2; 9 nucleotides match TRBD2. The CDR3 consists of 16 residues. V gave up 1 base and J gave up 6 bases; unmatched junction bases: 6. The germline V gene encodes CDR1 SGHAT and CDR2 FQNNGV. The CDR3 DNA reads TGTGCCAGCAGCTTAGGATTAGCGGGGGTTGCCGGGGAGCTGTTTTTT. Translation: CASSLGLAGVAGELFF.

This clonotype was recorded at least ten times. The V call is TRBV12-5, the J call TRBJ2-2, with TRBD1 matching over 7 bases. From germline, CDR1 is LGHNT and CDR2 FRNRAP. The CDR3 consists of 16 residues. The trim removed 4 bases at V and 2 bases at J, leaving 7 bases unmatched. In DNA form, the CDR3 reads TGTGCTAGTGGTTCCTGGACAGGTTTAAACACCGGGGAGCTGTTTTTT. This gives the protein CASGSWTGLNTGELFF.